These T cell receptor beta chains were read from a single sample in a study of cytomegalovirus exposure and HLA in healthy donors. TCRdb keeps only in-frame clones here, not all; method: immunoSEQ multiplex PCR. Here the sample spans about 210,000 clones, nearly 80% being singletons. Sequenced material: PBMCs. The receptors originated from a male donor in good health and CMV-seronegative. Each CDR3 is given with its conserved first and last residue. Fields, in order: J gene, V gene, clone size, D gene, CDR3 protein, CDR3 DNA. The D gene is left open where the match is weak. Clone size is shown for a subset of rows, as once, few, many or a class of expanded clone.

TRBJ2-7 TRBV30 once - CAWSVPPSDEQYF TGTGCCTGGAGTGTACCCCCTTCGGACGAGCAGTACTTC
TRBJ2-1 TRBV9 - TRBD2 CASSVAGGLIYNEQFF TGTGCCAGCAGCGTAGCGGGAGGACTCATCTACAATGAGCAGTTCTTC
TRBJ2-7 TRBV7-2 - TRBD1 CASSSRDRAYEQYF TGTGCCAGCAGCTCCCGGGACAGGGCCTACGAGCAGTACTTC
TRBJ2-2 TRBV7-6 - TRBD1 CASSLDRGAKIYAGELFF TGTGCCAGCAGCTTAGACAGGGGTGCCAAAATTTACGCCGGGGAGCTGTTTTTT
TRBJ2-2 TRBV5-1 - TRBD2 CASSFTSGRVSGELFF TGCGCCAGCAGCTTCACTAGCGGGAGAGTGTCCGGGGAGCTGTTTTTT
TRBJ2-5 TRBV10-3 - TRBD2 CAISESLRGGRPQETQYF TGTGCCATCAGTGAGTCGCTCCGGGGGGGCAGACCTCAAGAGACCCAGTACTTC
TRBJ1-5 TRBV7-2 - - CASSSQGPGPQHF TGTGCCAGCAGTTCCCAGGGTCCGGGGCCCCAGCATTTT
TRBJ2-7 TRBV7-9 - - CASSRLGGQKQYF TGTGCCAGCAGCCGGCTAGGGGGTCAGAAGCAGTACTTT
TRBJ1-6 TRBV28 - TRBD1 CASRGQGANSPLHF TGTGCCAGCAGGGGACAGGGGGCTAATTCACCCCTCCACTTT
TRBJ1-3 TRBV10-3 - - CATGGGFGGNTIYF TGTGCCACCGGGGGGGGATTTGGTGGAAACACCATATATTTT
TRBJ2-1 TRBV18 - TRBD2 CASSPLGLSPRYNEQFF TGTGCCAGCTCACCACTGGGACTAAGTCCCCGTTACAATGAGCAGTTCTTC
TRBJ2-3 TRBV28 once - CASSLGTSGGDTQYF TGTGCCAGCAGTTTGGGGACATCTGGGGGAGATACGCAGTATTTT
TRBJ2-2 TRBV29-1 - TRBD2 CSAPLAGDTGELFF TGCAGCGCCCCACTAGCGGGGGACACCGGGGAGCTGTTTTTT
TRBJ2-7 TRBV27 - - CASGYFSRGTYEQYF TGTGCCAGCGGCTACTTCTCCAGGGGCACGTACGAGCAGTACTTC
TRBJ2-7 TRBV5-1 once TRBD1 CASSLKGAGYEQYF TGCGCCAGCAGCTTGAAGGGGGCAGGCTACGAGCAGTACTTC
TRBJ1-2 TRBV6-6 - - CASRRGTGGYTF TGTGCCAGCAGAAGGGGCACGGGTGGCTACACCTTC
TRBJ2-7 TRBV28 - - CASRDTFSYEQYF TGTGCCAGCAGAGACACGTTTTCCTACGAGCAGTACTTC
TRBJ1-6 TRBV30 - - CAWWPDGGDSPLHF TGTGCCTGGTGGCCGGACGGAGGAGATTCACCCCTCCACTTT
TRBJ2-7 TRBV5-1 - TRBD2 CASSLKGLAGGSYEQYF TGCGCCAGCAGCTTGAAAGGACTAGCGGGAGGGTCGTACGAGCAGTACTTC
TRBJ2-2 TRBV13 once - CASSLGPHGELFF TGTGCCAGCAGCTTAGGTCCCCACGGGGAGCTGTTTTTT
TRBJ2-2 TRBV9 - - CASSGTANTGELFF TGTGCCAGCTCTGGCACCGCGAACACCGGGGAGCTGTTTTTT
TRBJ2-7 TRBV27 - - CASSFRSSYEQYF TGTGCCAGCAGTTTTCGGAGCTCCTACGAGCAGTACTTC
TRBJ2-7 TRBV6-5 few - CASRKPGNSYEQYF TGTGCCAGCAGGAAACCGGGAAATTCCTACGAGCAGTACTTC
TRBJ2-5 TRBV7-9 - - CASSPRVLETQYF TGTGCCAGCAGCCCACGAGTTTTAGAGACCCAGTACTTC
TRBJ2-2 TRBV20-1 - - CSALVTGELFF TGCAGTGCCCTCGTTACCGGGGAGCTGTTTTTT
TRBJ1-5 TRBV27 - TRBD1 CASSPWTGNSNQPQHF TGTGCCAGCAGTCCCTGGACAGGAAATAGCAATCAGCCCCAGCATTTT
TRBJ1-1 TRBV7-6 - - CASSPRGDTEAFF TGTGCCAGCAGCCCAAGGGGTGACACTGAAGCTTTCTTT
TRBJ2-7 TRBV30 - TRBD2 CAWNPSGSHSYEQYF TGTGCCTGGAACCCTAGCGGGAGTCACTCCTACGAGCAGTACTTC
TRBJ1-1 TRBV20-1 - - CSARGLSEAFF TGCAGTGCTAGAGGTCTTTCCGAAGCTTTCTTT
TRBJ1-2 TRBV5-4 - - CASSSWGGSYGYTF TGTGCCAGCAGCTCGTGGGGGGGTTCCTATGGCTACACCTTC
TRBJ2-1 TRBV27 - TRBD2 CASSLLSGGVANEQFF TGTGCCAGCAGTTTATTGTCGGGGGGAGTAGCCAATGAGCAGTTCTTC
TRBJ2-3 TRBV12-5 - TRBD2 CASGLAGGPGLATDTQYF TGTGCTAGTGGTTTGGCAGGGGGTCCGGGACTAGCGACAGATACGCAGTATTTT
TRBJ1-1 TRBV9 - TRBD1 CASSVGRQGLTEAFF TGTGCCAGCAGCGTCGGAAGACAGGGTCTCACTGAAGCTTTCTTT
TRBJ1-5 TRBV2 - - CASSVLSGASNQPQHF TGTGCCAGCAGTGTGCTCAGTGGGGCTAGCAATCAGCCCCAGCATTTT
TRBJ2-7 TRBV7-9 - TRBD1 CASSSTGGQPWEQYF TGTGCCAGCAGCTCCACAGGGGGCCAACCTTGGGAGCAGTACTTC
TRBJ2-2 TRBV5-1 - - CASSSPGGGFNTGELFF TGCGCCAGCAGCTCTCCGGGAGGGGGCTTCAACACCGGGGAGCTGTTTTTT
TRBJ1-2 TRBV15 few - CATSRGSSPYGYTF TGTGCCACCAGCAGAGGGAGCAGTCCATATGGCTACACCTTC
TRBJ1-2 TRBV7-3 - TRBD1 CASSLKQGIGYTF TGTGCCAGCAGCTTAAAACAGGGGATTGGCTACACCTTC
TRBJ1-2 TRBV19 - TRBD1 CASVDRGRWDNYGYTF TGTGCCAGTGTTGACAGGGGGCGATGGGATAACTATGGCTACACCTTC
TRBJ1-2 TRBV6-4 once - CASSDDYYGYTF TGTGCCAGCAGTGATGACTACTATGGCTACACCTTC
TRBJ1-2 TRBV7-2 few TRBD1 CASSLTTDRGYGYTF TGTGCCAGCAGCTTAACCACGGACAGGGGCTATGGCTACACCTTC
TRBJ1-5 TRBV4-1 - - CASSQGGDSSQPQHF TGCGCCAGCAGCCAAGGCGGAGATAGCAGTCAGCCCCAGCATTTT
TRBJ1-1 TRBV11-1 - - CASSLAYRVGEAFF TGTGCCAGCAGCTTAGCATACAGGGTGGGCGAAGCTTTCTTT